This TCR beta chain was identified during a study of OX40 agonist ivuxolimab in advanced cancers. At the level of the study: The drug used for patients, ivuxolimab, was an agonistic anti-OX40 (CD134) antibody. Notes on the study in general: Among the lowest levels of clonal expansion were found in partial responders at 0.1-3.0 mg/kg. More expanded clones were seen, on average, in CD8+ T cells than in CD4+. In the expanded peripheral T cells, antigen specificity was never determined.

This clone was recorded once. Its antigen remains unidentified. CDR1 is SGHVS and CDR2 is FNYEAQ in the germline V gene. This CDR3 spans 14 amino acids. V lost 1 base to trimming and J lost 2 bases, with 7 bases between them. The table came from immunoSEQ multiplex PCR; TCRdb's copy has only in-frame clones and leaves some out. This table holds 35,000 to 45,000 clones, 70% to 80% found once. The chain links TRBV7-6 to TRBJ2-3; no clear D gene. Sequencing was performed on CD4+ or CD8+ T cells sorted from blood, taken in a trial of the OX40 agonist ivuxolimab. This TCR derives from an adult with an advanced solid tumor such as melanoma, head and neck, liver or kidney cancer. CDR3 nucleotides: TGTGCCAGCAGCTTAGGCGGTATCACAGATACGCAGTATTTT. The encoded protein is CASSLGGITDTQYF.